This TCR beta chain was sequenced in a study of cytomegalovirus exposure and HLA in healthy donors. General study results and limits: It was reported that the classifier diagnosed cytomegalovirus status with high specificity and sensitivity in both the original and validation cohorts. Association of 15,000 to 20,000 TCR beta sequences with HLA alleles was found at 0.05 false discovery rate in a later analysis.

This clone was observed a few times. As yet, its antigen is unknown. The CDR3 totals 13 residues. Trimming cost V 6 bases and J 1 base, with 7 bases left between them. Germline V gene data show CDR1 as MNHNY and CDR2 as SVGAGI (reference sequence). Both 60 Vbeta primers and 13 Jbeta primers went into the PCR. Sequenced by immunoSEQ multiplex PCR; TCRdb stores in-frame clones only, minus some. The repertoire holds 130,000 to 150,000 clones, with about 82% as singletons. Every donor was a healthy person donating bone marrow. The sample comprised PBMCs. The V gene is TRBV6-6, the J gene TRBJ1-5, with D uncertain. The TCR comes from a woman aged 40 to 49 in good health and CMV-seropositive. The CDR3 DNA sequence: TGTGCCAGCAGGGGAGGGAGCAATCAGCCCCAGCATTTT. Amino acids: CASRGGSNQPQHF.